This record covers a single T cell receptor (beta chain). This CDR3 spans 17 amino acids. V was cut by 0 bases and J by 0 bases, with 9 bases left in between. Germline V gene data show CDR1 as LNHDA and CDR2 as SQIVND (reference sequence). The sample comes from a study of blood T cell repertoires in COVID-19. Assay used: immunoSEQ multiplex PCR; TCRdb lists only in-frame clones, some missing. The sample lists 250,000 to 300,000 clones, approximately 81% occurring once. This chain uses TRBV19 with TRBJ1-6; D is ambiguous. Sequencing input: peripheral blood. The sequence derives from a woman aged 55-69 years with active or convalescent COVID-19. This CDR3 reads CASSIDAQTSYNSPLHF. CDR3 coding DNA: TGTGCCAGTAGTATAGATGCGCAAACCTCCTATAATTCACCCCTCCACTTT.